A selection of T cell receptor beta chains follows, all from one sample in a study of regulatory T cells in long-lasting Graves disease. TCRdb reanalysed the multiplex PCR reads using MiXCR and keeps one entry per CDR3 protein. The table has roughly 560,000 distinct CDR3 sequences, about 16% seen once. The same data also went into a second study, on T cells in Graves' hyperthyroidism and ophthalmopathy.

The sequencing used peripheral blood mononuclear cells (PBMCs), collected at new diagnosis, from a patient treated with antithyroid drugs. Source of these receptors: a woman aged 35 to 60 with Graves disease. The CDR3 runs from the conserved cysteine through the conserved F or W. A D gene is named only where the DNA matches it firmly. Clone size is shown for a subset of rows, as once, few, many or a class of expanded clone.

TGTGCCAGCAAGCTAGAGGGTGGCACAGATACGCAGTATTTT CASKLEGGTDTQYF TRBJ2-3 - many 14 TRBV7-9
TGCAGTGCGAGGAGTGGCAGGCTAGACAATGAGCAGTTCTTC CSARSGRLDNEQFF TRBJ2-1 - few 14 TRBV20-1
TGTGCCAGCAGCCGGACAGGGGGCGGCAATCAGCCCCAGCATTTT CASSRTGGGNQPQHF TRBJ1-5 TRBD1 many 15 TRBV6-1
TGTGCCAGCAGCTTGAGACTAGCGGACTACGAGCAGTGCTTC CASSLRLADYEQCF TRBJ2-7 TRBD2 - 14 TRBV11-2
TGTGCCAGCAGCTTAAGCCCGGGCGGGGGGTACACAGATACGCAGTATTTT CASSLSPGGGYTDTQYF TRBJ2-3 TRBD2 - 17 TRBV7-2
TGTGCCAGCAGTTTAGGTATAGCGAGGTATAGCACAGATACGCAGTATTTT CASSLGIARYSTDTQYF TRBJ2-3 - many 17 TRBV12-3/TRBV12-4
TGTGCCAGTAAATCTGGGGCAGGGGCGAATAATTCACCCCTCCACTTT CASKSGAGANNSPLHF TRBJ1-6 - few 16 TRBV19
TGCGCCAGCAGCTTGGAAGGGACAAAGGGCTATGGCTACACCTTC CASSLEGTKGYGYTF TRBJ1-2 - many 15 TRBV5-1
TGTGCCAGCAGGAACTATGGCTACACCTTC CASRNYGYTF TRBJ1-2 - few 10 TRBV2
TGTGCCAGCAGCCATCGGACAGGGATCAATCAGCCCCAGCATTTT CASSHRTGINQPQHF TRBJ1-5 TRBD1 many 15 TRBV3-1
TGTGCCAGCAGTCAGGCCCGGACTCACGGTAGCTACGAGCAGTACTTC CASSQARTHGSYEQYF TRBJ2-7 - many 16 TRBV28
TGTGCCAGCAGTTTAGGGGTTAGGGATGGCTACACCTTC CASSLGVRDGYTF TRBJ1-2 - - 13 TRBV12-3/TRBV12-4
TGTGCCAGCAGCGCCAAGACTAGCGGCACAGATACGCAGTATTTT CASSAKTSGTDTQYF TRBJ2-3 TRBD2 many 15 TRBV7-6
TGTGCCATCAGTGAGGGACAGGGGGTCTACGAGCAGTACTTC CAISEGQGVYEQYF TRBJ2-7 TRBD1 few 14 TRBV10-3
TGTGCCAGCAGTTACCCACGGGACAGGGGAGGAAACACCATATATTTT CASSYPRDRGGNTIYF TRBJ1-3 TRBD1 few 16 TRBV12-3/TRBV12-4